This TCR beta chain was profiled in a study of CD8 T cells in Susac syndrome (dated by TCRdb to between 2017 and 2020). About the full investigation: Whether CD8+ T cell activation and differentiation in Susac syndrome was antigen driven was tested using repertoire sequencing. Findings and caveats that apply to the study as a whole: The number of individuals in the TCR sequencing and HLA analysis was acknowledged as relatively small.

RNA was extracted using the RNeasy kit, and roughly 0.5 to 1 ug of the RNA was reverse transcribed with random hexamers. The immunoSEQ multiplex PCR assay, covering 54 Vbeta and 13 Jbeta segments, was used to amplify TCR beta CDR3 regions. PCR amplification bias was corrected by using a synthetic template baseline for primer optimization and computational correction. In the paper's pipeline: Only productive sequences were kept, with reads annotated to V, D and J genes according to IMGT and analyzed in immunoSEQ Analyzer. Clonality was computed as one minus Shannon entropy normalized by log2 of the number of productive unique sequences. For each patient and control, public and private clones were evaluated among the 100 most prevalent clones. Clones were defined as Susac-specific if absent from the healthy and MS cohorts, from roughly 1,100 published viral clones and from other ImmuneACCESS disease sequences. TCRdb reanalyzed the raw reads on its own, using fastp at Q25 for trimming and MiXCR for clone calling, and kept in-frame beta chains. Each CDR3 protein appears once, grouped with its most common genes and DNA. These V and J calls derive from TCRdb rather than the authors' analysis. This sample gives about 180,000 distinct CDR3 sequences in total; 95% of them show up just once. Jointly, the top ten make up approximately 0.09% of the sample.

CDR1 and CDR2 are drawn from the germline V gene: MGHDK, SYGVNS. Trimming removed 8 bases from V and 11 bases from J, leaving 15 bases between the germline ends. Inclusive of the bounding cysteine and phenylalanine, the CDR3 is 12 residues long. Only the CDR3 DNA stays, 36 bases, in frame from base 1. Comments on this clonotype: The antigen this receptor binds is unknown. The record has no base qualities; no much larger clone is one base away.

High-throughput TCR beta sequencing profiled peripheral blood CD8+ and CD4+ T cells from healthy donors, Susac syndrome patients and multiple sclerosis patients. Multiple sclerosis controls were treatment-naive patients with stable or active relapsing-remitting disease fulfilling revised McDonald criteria. Bulk CD8+ and CD4+ T cells were purified by magnetic negative isolation, whereas CD8+ TEMRA cells were enriched by FACS. Blood was drawn into EDTA tubes, processed within 24 hours, and PBMCs were isolated by density gradient centrifugation. PBMCs intended for TCR sequencing were frozen in liquid nitrogen and were later thawed in a 37 degrees C water bath. The sorted or isolated CD4+, CD8+ and CD8+ TEMRA cells had a purity of 90% or higher.

The sample comprised CD4+ T cells from PBMCs. The chain was built from TRBV25-1 and TRBJ1-4; the D gene cannot be resolved reliably. This receptor was obtained from a human donor with multiple sclerosis. The DNA reads TGTGCCAGCCGAGAGGGTGGGAACAAACTGTTTTTT. The resulting protein is CASREGGNKLFF.